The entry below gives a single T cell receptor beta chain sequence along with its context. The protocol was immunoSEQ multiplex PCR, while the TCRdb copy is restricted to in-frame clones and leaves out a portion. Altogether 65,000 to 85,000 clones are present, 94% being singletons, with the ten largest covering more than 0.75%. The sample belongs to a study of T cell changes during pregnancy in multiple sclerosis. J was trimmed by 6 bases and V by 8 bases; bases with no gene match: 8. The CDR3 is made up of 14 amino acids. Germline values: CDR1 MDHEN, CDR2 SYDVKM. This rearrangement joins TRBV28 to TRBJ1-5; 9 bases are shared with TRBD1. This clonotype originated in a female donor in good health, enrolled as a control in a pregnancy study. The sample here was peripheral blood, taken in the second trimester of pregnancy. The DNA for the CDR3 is TGTGCCAGCTACTACAGGGGGCAGCGTCAGCCCCAGCATTTT. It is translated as CASYYRGQRQPQHF. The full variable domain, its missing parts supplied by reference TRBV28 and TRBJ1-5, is DVKVTQSSRYLVKRTGEKVFLECVQDMDHENMFWYRQDPGLGLRLIYFSYDVKMKEKGDIPEGYSVSREKKERFSLILESASTNQTSMYLCASYYRGQRQPQHFGDGTRLSIL.